This T cell receptor (beta chain) emerged from a study of early T cells in non-severe SARS-CoV-2 infection. Study context: Sequencing was performed on bulk RNA from unsorted whole blood, leaving chains unpaired.

In the case of this clonotype: The antigen remains undetermined.

General study findings and limits: VDJdb-based matching was biased toward anti-spike CD8 responses and missed private and CD4 specificities.

The TCR library protocol was used to attach unique molecular identifiers. These identifiers were attached to individual cDNA molecules. TCRdb processed the 5' RACE reads anew with MiXCR; each CDR3 protein has one entry. The sample includes tens of thousands of distinct CDR3 sequences, around 10% of them seen just once. Germline CDR1 and CDR2: MNHNS and SASEGT. V lost 1 base to trimming and J lost 4 bases; unmatched junction nucleotides: 7. The CDR3 loop spans 15 amino acids. The chain uses TRBV6-1 and TRBJ2-7; 7 bases are a match to TRBD2. The sequence derives from an adult who was a healthcare worker with PCR-confirmed SARS-CoV-2 infection or an uninfected control (not recorded which). The sequencing used whole blood, collected at baseline. This CDR3 is CASSEGGAGEYEQYF. Written as DNA, the CDR3 is TGTGCCAGCAGTGAAGGTGGCGCGGGAGAGTACGAGCAGTACTTC.